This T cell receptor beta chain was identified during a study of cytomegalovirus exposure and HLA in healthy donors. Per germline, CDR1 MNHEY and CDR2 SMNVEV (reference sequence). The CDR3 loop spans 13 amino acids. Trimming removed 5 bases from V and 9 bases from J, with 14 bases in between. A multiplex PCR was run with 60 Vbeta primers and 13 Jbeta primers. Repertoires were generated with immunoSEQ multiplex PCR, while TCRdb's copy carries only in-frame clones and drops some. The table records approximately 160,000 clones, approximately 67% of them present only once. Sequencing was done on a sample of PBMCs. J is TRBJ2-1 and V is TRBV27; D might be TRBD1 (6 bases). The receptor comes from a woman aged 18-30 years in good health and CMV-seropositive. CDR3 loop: CASSEDSIGEQFF. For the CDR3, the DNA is TGTGCCAGCAGTGAGGACAGTATCGGTGAGCAGTTCTTC.